One TCR beta chain is described in this entry. Its antigen remains unidentified. Base quality data are lacking; no much larger clone is found one base away. The protocol used for the library was the immunoSEQ multiplex PCR assay. For most patients, genomic DNA was isolated with the Qiagen DNeasy Blood and Tissue Kit and sent frozen to Adaptive Biotechnologies for TCR sequencing. For most patients, high-throughput TCR-beta CDR3 sequencing of genomic DNA was performed by Adaptive Biotechnologies. As for the original processing: Adaptive's ImmunoSEQ software was the source of the TCR sequencing data for about 18 patients, while a few other patients were processed with MiXCR and VDJtools. To correct CD4 versus CD8 sorting errors, any sequence found in both subsets at a frequency ratio below 5:1 was removed. CDR3 nucleotide sequences shared between donor and recipient were removed because their origin could not be assigned. To count as alloreactive, a clone needed at least 2-fold expansion over unstimulated cells and a minimum CFSE-low frequency of 0.002% (template counts) or 0.001% (read counts). Clones were considered mappable if detected in sequenced pre-transplant spleen, lymph node, or MLR CFSE-low populations of the donor or recipient. The cumulative frequency of alloreactive clones was calculated as a percentage of all sequences, weighted by copy number. Entries here come from immuneACCESS through TCRdb and include only in-frame sequences with V and J called. Some clones fail to appear in such tables; in the studies checked, an unresolved V gene covers under half of the shortfall, and the cause of the remainder is unknown. V, J and clone size were drawn from that table, and D and trimming were deduced from the DNA. The sample records under 75,000 clones, roughly 89% of which are singletons. The ten largest clones capture roughly 4% of the sample.

Sample time point, as interpreted from the label and publication: cells obtained before transplantation from donor or recipient. CD3+CD4+ and CD3+CD8+ populations were FACS-sorted from unstimulated pre-transplant donor and recipient cells taken from spleen or lymph nodes. This sample is drawn from a study of graft-versus-host responses after intestinal transplantation (dated by TCRdb to the early 2020s). At the level of the whole study: The transplants that recipients got were multivisceral, liver-intestinal, or isolated intestinal. Instead of going to the commercial service, samples from a few later patients were sequenced in-house on an Illumina MiSeq and processed with MiXCR. A peak of at least 4% donor T cells among recipient peripheral blood mononuclear cells was the definition used for donor T cell macrochimerism. All recipients received anti-thymocyte globulin induction followed by maintenance tacrolimus and steroids for approximately 3 years. To identify alloreactive clones, pre-transplant mixed lymphocyte reaction products were sequenced and compared with unstimulated pre-transplant donor and recipient T cells. After intestinal transplantation, graft-versus-host and host-versus-graft alloreactive T cell clones in the graft, circulation and bone marrow were tracked using bulk TCR-beta CDR3 sequencing. The cohort enrolled around 23 intestinal transplant recipients including one retransplant, and 3 patients lacking pretransplant specimens were excluded.

Looking up the germline V gene yields CDR1 SGHRS and CDR2 YFSETQ. The CDR3 covers 19 residues, taking in both the cysteine and the phenylalanine. Only the CDR3 DNA is retained, 57 bases long and in frame from the first base. V is cut back by 4 bases and J by 6 bases, with 20 bases in the junction unmatched. Study-wide conclusions, independent of this receptor: The relatively low number and heterogeneity of intestinal transplant patients limited the conclusions. GvH clones were detected in recipient bone marrow, and some of these GvH clones were observed earlier in ileal mucosa or blood, consistent with an intestinal mucosal origin. In the allografts of patients with donor T cell macrochimerism, GvH to HvG T cell clonal ratios were high. Peak levels of circulating GvH clones were associated with declines in HvG clones early after transplant.

The sequence links TRBV5-1 to TRBJ2-1; 9 junctional bases match TRBD2. This receptor was taken from a human donor who was the organ donor for an intestinal transplant. This sample comprised unstimulated CD8+ T cells sorted from spleen or lymph node cells, obtained before transplant. The CDR3 protein is CASSLEGMGGGGEINEQFF. The DNA sequence follows: TGCGCCAGCAGCCTCGAGGGTATGGGTGGCGGGGGGGAGATCAATGAGCAGTTCTTC.